This T cell receptor beta chain was sequenced for a study of cytomegalovirus exposure and HLA in healthy donors. Study at large: Around 200 million T cells yielded 120 million or so unique TCR beta sequences, as an earlier analysis found. Findings and limits, study-wide: In a later analysis, common viral pathogens appeared linked to several of the most significant clusters.

The PCR used 60 Vbeta and 13 Jbeta primers. Sequencing used immunoSEQ multiplex PCR; TCRdb keeps in-frame clones, though not all of them. The sample yields roughly 150,000 clones, 84% seen once. With respect to this clone: Antigen unknown.

The CDR3 runs to 16 residues. V was trimmed by 4 bases and J by 5 bases, leaving 18 bases between them. CDR1 is SGHNT, CDR2 YYREEE, per germline (reference sequence). The material sequenced was PBMCs. The chain carries TRBV5-4 and TRBJ1-4; tentative D call: TRBD1 (6 bases). The TCR comes from a boy aged 2 to 10 in good health and CMV-seronegative. The CDR3 DNA reads as TGTGCCAGCAGCCTCACCACAGGGCAAAGAAATGAAAAACTGTTTTTT. Translation: CASSLTTGQRNEKLFF. The full variable domain, in which reference TRBV5-4 and TRBJ1-4 provide the parts outside the CDR3, is ETGVTQSPTHLIKTRGQQVTLRCSSQSGHNTVSWYQQALGQGPQFIFQYYREEENGRGNFPPRFSGLQFPNYSSELNVNALELDDSALYLCASSLTTGQRNEKLFFGSGTQLSVL.